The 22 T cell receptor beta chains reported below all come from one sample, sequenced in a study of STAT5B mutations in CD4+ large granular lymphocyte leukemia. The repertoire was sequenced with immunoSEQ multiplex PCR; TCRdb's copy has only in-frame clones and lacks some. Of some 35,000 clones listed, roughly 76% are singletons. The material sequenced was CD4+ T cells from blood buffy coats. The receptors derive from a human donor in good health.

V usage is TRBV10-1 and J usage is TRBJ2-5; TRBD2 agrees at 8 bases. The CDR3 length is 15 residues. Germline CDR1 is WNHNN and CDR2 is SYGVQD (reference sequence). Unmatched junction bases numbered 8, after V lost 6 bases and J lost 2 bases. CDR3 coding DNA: TGCGCCAGCAGCGACGGGGGGGCAAGGCAAGAGACCCAGTACTTC. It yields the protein CASSDGGARQETQYF.

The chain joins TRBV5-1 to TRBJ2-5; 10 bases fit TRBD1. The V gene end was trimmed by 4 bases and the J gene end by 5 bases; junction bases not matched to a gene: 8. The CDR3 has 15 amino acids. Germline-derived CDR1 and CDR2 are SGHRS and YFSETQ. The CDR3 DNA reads TGCGCCAGCAGCAGGACTGGGACAGGGGTTGAGACCCAGTACTTC. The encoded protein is CASSRTGTGVETQYF.

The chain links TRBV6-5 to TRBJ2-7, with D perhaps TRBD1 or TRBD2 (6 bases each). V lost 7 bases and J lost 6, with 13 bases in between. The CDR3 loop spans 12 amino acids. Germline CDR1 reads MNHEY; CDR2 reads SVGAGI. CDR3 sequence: CASKEGRGEQYF. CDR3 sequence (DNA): TGTGCCAGCAAGGAGGGCAGGGGCGAGCAGTACTTC.

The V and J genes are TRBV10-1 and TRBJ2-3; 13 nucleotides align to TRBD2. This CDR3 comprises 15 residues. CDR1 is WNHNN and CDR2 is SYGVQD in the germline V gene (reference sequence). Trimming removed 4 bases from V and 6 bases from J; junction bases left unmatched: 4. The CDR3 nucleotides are TGCGCCAGCAGTGGTTTGACTAGCGGGAGGGATACGCAGTATTTT. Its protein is CASSGLTSGRDTQYF.

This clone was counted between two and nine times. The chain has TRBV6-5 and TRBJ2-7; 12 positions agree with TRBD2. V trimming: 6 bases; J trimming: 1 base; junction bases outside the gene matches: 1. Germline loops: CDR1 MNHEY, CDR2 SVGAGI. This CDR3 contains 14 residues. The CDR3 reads CASRGLAGSYEQYF. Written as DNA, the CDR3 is TGTGCCAGCAGGGGACTAGCGGGTTCCTACGAGCAGTACTTC.

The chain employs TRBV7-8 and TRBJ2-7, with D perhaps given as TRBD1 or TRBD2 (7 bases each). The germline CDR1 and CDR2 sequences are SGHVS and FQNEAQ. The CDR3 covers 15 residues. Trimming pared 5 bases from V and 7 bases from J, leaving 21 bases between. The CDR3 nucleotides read TGTGCCAGCAGCCCAGGGGGGGCCGCACGGAGGGAGCAGTACTTC. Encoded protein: CASSPGGAARREQYF.

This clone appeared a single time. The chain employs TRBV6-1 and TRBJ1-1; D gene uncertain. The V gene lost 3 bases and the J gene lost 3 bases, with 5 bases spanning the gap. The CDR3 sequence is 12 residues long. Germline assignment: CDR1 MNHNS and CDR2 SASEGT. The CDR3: CASSEPDTEAFF. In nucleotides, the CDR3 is TGTGCCAGCAGTGAGCCGGACACTGAAGCTTTCTTT.

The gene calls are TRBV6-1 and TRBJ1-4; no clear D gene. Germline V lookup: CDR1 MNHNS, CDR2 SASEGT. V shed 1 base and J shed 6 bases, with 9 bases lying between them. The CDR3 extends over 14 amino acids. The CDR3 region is CASSEGSGYEKLFF. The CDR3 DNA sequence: TGTGCCAGCAGTGAAGGGTCGGGATATGAAAAACTGTTTTTT.

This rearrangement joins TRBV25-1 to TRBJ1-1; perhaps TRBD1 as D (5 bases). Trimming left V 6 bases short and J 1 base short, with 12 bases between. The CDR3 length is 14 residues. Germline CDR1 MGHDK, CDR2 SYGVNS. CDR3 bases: TGTGCCAGCAGGGAGAGGGGAACGAACACTGAAGCTTTCTTT. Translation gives CASRERGTNTEAFF.

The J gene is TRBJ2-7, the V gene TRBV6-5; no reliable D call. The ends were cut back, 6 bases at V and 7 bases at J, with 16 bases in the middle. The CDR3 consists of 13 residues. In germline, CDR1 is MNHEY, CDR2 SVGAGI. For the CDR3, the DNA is TGTGCCAGCAGGGCAGGTGGATTGGGGGAGCAGTACTTC. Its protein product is CASRAGGLGEQYF.

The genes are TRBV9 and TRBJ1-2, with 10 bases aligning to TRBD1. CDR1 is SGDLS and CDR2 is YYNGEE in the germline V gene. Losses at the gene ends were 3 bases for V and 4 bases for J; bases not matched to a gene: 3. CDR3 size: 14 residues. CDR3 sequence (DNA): TGTGCCAGCAGCGACGGACAGGGGGTCTATGGCTACACCTTC. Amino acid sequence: CASSDGQGVYGYTF.

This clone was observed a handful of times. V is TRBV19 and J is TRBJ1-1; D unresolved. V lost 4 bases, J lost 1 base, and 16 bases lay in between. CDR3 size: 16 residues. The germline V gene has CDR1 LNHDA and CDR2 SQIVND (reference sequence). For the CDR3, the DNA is TGTGCCAGTAGTACCGACCTGGCGAGGTGGAACACTGAAGCTTTCTTT. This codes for CASSTDLARWNTEAFF.

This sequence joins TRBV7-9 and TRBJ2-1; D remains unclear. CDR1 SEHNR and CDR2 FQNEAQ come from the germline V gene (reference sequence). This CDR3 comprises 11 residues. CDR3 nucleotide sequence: TGTGCTGGTGCTTCCTACAATGAGCAGTTCTTC. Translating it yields CAGASYNEQFF.

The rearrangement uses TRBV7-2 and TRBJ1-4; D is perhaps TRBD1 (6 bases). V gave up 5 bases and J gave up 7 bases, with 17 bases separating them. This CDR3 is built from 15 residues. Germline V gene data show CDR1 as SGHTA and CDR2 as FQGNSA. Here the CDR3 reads CASSARGGGLEKLFF. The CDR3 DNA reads TGTGCCAGCAGCGCTCGGGGAGGGGGTCTTGAAAAACTGTTTTTT.

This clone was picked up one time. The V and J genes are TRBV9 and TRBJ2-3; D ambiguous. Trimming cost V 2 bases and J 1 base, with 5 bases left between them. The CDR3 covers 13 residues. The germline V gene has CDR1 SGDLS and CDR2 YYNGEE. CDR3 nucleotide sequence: TGTGCCAGCAGCGTTCGGCGCACAGATACGCAGTATTTT. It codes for CASSVRRTDTQYF.

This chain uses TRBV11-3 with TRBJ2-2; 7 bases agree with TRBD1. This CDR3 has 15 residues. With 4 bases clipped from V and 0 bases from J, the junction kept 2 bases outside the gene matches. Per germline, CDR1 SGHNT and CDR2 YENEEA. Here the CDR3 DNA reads TGTGCCAGCAGCTCGGGGACAGCGAACACCGGGGAGCTGTTTTTT. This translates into CASSSGTANTGELFF.

The chain's CDR3 is CASSRTGTPGTSSGNTIYF. The CDR3 region has the DNA TGTGCCAGCAGCCGGACAGGGACCCCCGGAACTTCTTCTGGAAACACCATATATTTT. The gene calls are TRBV7-8 and TRBJ1-3; 8 bases align to TRBD1. V was pared by 5 bases and J by 1 base, with 16 bases of the junction left unmatched. Germline assignment: CDR1 SGHVS and CDR2 FQNEAQ. CDR3 length equals 19 residues.

Written as DNA, the CDR3 is TGTGCCAGCAGCTTAGATTCAGGGAGTGGATATGGCTACACCTTC. Translation gives CASSLDSGSGYGYTF. This chain connects TRBV11-2 to TRBJ1-2, with D tentatively TRBD1 (5 bases). V lost 0 bases, J lost 5 bases, and 13 bases lay in between. Germline V lookup: CDR1 SGHAT, CDR2 FQNNGV. The CDR3 is made up of 15 amino acids.

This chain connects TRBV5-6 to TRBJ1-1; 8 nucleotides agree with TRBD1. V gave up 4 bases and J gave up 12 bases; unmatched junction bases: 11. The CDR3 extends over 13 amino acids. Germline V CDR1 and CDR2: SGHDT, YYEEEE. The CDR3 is CASSAGRQGRTFF. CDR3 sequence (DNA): TGTGCCAGCAGCGCAGGGCGACAGGGGAGGACTTTCTTT.

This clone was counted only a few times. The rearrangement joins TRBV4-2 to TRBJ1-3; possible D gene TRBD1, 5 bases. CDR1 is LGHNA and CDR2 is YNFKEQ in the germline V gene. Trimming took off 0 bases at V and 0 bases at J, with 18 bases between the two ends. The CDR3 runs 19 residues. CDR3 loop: CASSQDGVVGRTSGNTIYF. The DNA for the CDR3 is TGTGCCAGCAGCCAAGATGGGGTCGTGGGACGGACCTCTGGAAACACCATATATTTT.

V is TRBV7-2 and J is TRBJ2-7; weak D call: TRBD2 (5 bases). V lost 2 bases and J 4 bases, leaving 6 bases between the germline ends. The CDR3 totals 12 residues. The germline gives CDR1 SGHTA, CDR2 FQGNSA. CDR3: CASSLSGYEQYF. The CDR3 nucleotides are TGTGCCAGCAGCTTAAGCGGATACGAGCAGTACTTC.

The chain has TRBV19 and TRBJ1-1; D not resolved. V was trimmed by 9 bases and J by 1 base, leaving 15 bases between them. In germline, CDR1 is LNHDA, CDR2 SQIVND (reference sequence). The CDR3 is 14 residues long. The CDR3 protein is CASSGEGRNTEAFF. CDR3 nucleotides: TGTGCCAGCTCCGGGGAAGGACGGAACACTGAAGCTTTCTTT.